The 21 T cell receptor beta chains listed next were all sequenced from one sample in a study of blood T cell repertoires in COVID-19. Only in-frame clones appear in the TCRdb table, and some are missing; sequencing was by immunoSEQ multiplex PCR. The sample carries some 400,000 clones, roughly nine tenths recorded once. Source material: PBMCs or T cells enriched from blood (not recorded which). Source of these receptors: a man aged 30 to 39 who had recovered from COVID-19.

This clone was recorded once. The rearrangement uses TRBV6-5 and TRBJ2-5, with no clear D. Germline CDR1 and CDR2: MNHEY and SVGAGI. The CDR3 extends over 13 amino acids. Trimming removed 1 base at V and 1 base at J, with 4 bases between. The CDR3 DNA is TGTGCCAGCAGTTACTACAGCCAAGAGACCCAGTACTTC. It codes for CASSYYSQETQYF.

V gene TRBV19 combines with J gene TRBJ2-7, with D possibly TRBD2 on 5 matching bases. V was pared by 5 bases and J by 3 bases, with 17 bases between. Germline CDR1 and CDR2: LNHDA and SQIVND (reference sequence). This CDR3 is 15 amino acids long. The CDR3 reads CASSSATGFLYEQYF. CDR3 in DNA: TGTGCCAGTAGTTCGGCCACGGGGTTCCTCTACGAGCAGTACTTC.

The V gene is TRBV19, the J gene TRBJ2-7; TRBD2 matches 13 bases. The germline V gene encodes CDR1 LNHDA and CDR2 SQIVND (reference sequence). Unmatched junction bases numbered 7, after V lost 4 bases and J lost 4 bases. The CDR3 totals 16 residues. The CDR3 DNA sequence: TGTGCCAGTAGTACCTTCGGACTAGCGGGAGTTTACGAGCAGTACTTC. This translates into CASSTFGLAGVYEQYF.

The chain recombines TRBV28 with TRBJ1-2; 8 bases are shared with TRBD1. V lost 6 bases to trimming and J lost 9 bases; unmatched junction nucleotides: 15. This CDR3 comprises 15 residues. CDR1 and CDR2 (germline): MDHEN, SYDVKM. The CDR3 region is CASSLFHLSGGSYTF. The CDR3 DNA reads as TGTGCCAGCAGCCTGTTTCACTTGTCAGGGGGCAGCTACACCTTC.

V is TRBV7-9 and J is TRBJ1-2, with TRBD1 matching 7 bases. The germline CDR1 and CDR2 sequences are SEHNR and FQNEAQ (reference sequence). This CDR3 has 17 residues. V lost 1 base, J lost 2 bases, and 10 bases stayed unmatched. The chain's CDR3 is CASSLGTGQRLNYGYTF. CDR3 nucleotide sequence: TGTGCCAGCAGCTTAGGAACGGGACAGCGTTTAAACTATGGCTACACCTTC. Complete variable domain (other parts from reference TRBV7-9 and TRBJ1-2): DTGVSQNPRHKITKRGQNVTFRCDPISEHNRLYWYRQTLGQGPEFLTYFQNEAQLEKSRLLSDRFSAERPKGSFSTLEIQRTEQGDSAMYLCASSLGTGQRLNYGYTFGSGTRLTVV.

The chain recombines TRBV20-1 with TRBJ2-4, with 7 bases lining up with TRBD2. Per germline, CDR1 DFQATT and CDR2 SNEGSKA (reference sequence). The J segment lost 4 bases and the V segment lost 3 bases, leaving 9 bases of the junction unmatched. The CDR3 totals 15 residues. The chain's CDR3 is CSASFAGAMKNIQYF. The CDR3 DNA reads TGCAGTGCTAGTTTTGCGGGAGCTATGAAAAACATTCAGTACTTC.

Written as DNA, the CDR3 is TGCGCCAGCAGCCAAGATTTTAACAGGGACACAGATACGCAGTATTTT. Protein sequence: CASSQDFNRDTDTQYF. V and J are TRBV4-1 and TRBJ2-3; TRBD1 is a possible D gene (6 bases). The V end was cut by 0 bases, the J end by 2 bases, with 12 bases between. CDR1 and CDR2 from the germline V gene are MGHRA and YSYEKL. The CDR3 has 16 amino acids.

The V call is TRBV30, the J call TRBJ2-1; 9 positions agree with TRBD1. V lost 2 bases to trimming and J lost 2 bases; unmatched junction nucleotides: 7. This CDR3 comprises 16 residues. The germline V gene encodes CDR1 GTSNPN and CDR2 SVGIG (reference sequence). The CDR3 DNA follows: TGTGCCTGGAGTTCAACCGGGACAGGGACCTACAATGAGCAGTTCTTC. Encoded protein: CAWSSTGTGTYNEQFF.

This clone came up once. The V and J genes are TRBV27 and TRBJ1-1; 7 bases match TRBD1. This CDR3 is 15 amino acids long. CDR1 MNHEY and CDR2 SMNVEV come from the germline V gene (reference sequence). J was trimmed by 1 base and V by 2 bases; bases with no gene match: 4. The CDR3 region has the DNA TGTGCCAGCAGTTTAATGTCAGGGGGGAACACTGAAGCTTTCTTT. It specifies CASSLMSGGNTEAFF.

This sequence joins TRBV5-1 and TRBJ2-7, with D possibly TRBD2 on 6 matching bases. CDR1 and CDR2 (germline): SGHRS, YFSETQ. CDR3 length: 15 amino acids. Trimming stripped 1 base from V and 2 bases from J, with 13 bases between. The CDR3 loop is CASSLFPSETYEQYF. CDR3 in DNA: TGCGCCAGCAGCTTGTTCCCTAGCGAGACCTACGAGCAGTACTTC. The full variable domain, with the rest looked up from reference TRBV5-1 and TRBJ2-7, is KAGVTQTPRYLIKTRGQQVTLSCSPISGHRSVSWYQQTPGQGLQFLFEYFSETQRNKGNFPGRFSGRQFSNSRSEMNVSTLELGDSALYLCASSLFPSETYEQYFGPGTRLTVT.

The chain combines TRBV28 with TRBJ2-4; TRBD1 matches at 9 bases. From germline, CDR1 is MDHEN and CDR2 SYDVKM. The length of the CDR3 is 15 residues. J gave up 7 bases and V 3 bases, and 7 bases lay outside the gene matches. This chain's CDR3 is CASSFPQGADNIQYF. CDR3 DNA sequence: TGTGCCAGCAGTTTCCCACAGGGGGCCGATAACATTCAGTACTTC.

DNA of the CDR3: TGTGCCAGCAGTTTTCTAGGGGGTGCAGAAGCTTTCTTT. Encoded protein: CASSFLGGAEAFF. The chain has TRBV12-3 or TRBV12-4 and TRBJ1-1; TRBD1 might be the D (6 bases). CDR3 length equals 13 residues. V shed 3 bases and J shed 8 bases, with 13 bases lying between them.

V gene TRBV28 combines with J gene TRBJ1-1; 9 bases are shared with TRBD1. This CDR3 is built from 16 residues. Germline loops: CDR1 MDHEN, CDR2 SYDVKM. The ends lost 2 bases at V and 0 bases at J; junction bases unmatched: 4. The CDR3 DNA sequence: TGTGCCAGCAGTTTAGTTGGGACAGGGTTGAACACTGAAGCTTTCTTT. It encodes CASSLVGTGLNTEAFF. Variable domain in full (rest from reference TRBV28 and TRBJ1-1): DVKVTQSSRYLVKRTGEKVFLECVQDMDHENMFWYRQDPGLGLRLIYFSYDVKMKEKGDIPEGYSVSREKKERFSLILESASTNQTSMYLCASSLVGTGLNTEAFFGQGTRLTVV.

The table lists this clone with a count of one. J is TRBJ1-6 and V is TRBV6-5; 7 bases align to TRBD1. Germline assignment: CDR1 MNHEY and CDR2 SVGAGI. The CDR3 is 13 amino acids. V shed 9 bases and J 9 bases; nucleotides not matched to a gene: 8. The CDR3: CASSEGAGSPLHF. CDR3 in DNA: TGTGCCAGTTCAGAGGGGGCTGGTTCACCCCTCCACTTT.

This sequence joins TRBV4-1 and TRBJ1-4, with D maybe TRBD1 (6 bases). V was shortened by 1 base and J by 3 bases, with 9 bases between the two germline ends. Germline-derived CDR1 and CDR2 are MGHRA and YSYEKL. There are 15 residues in the CDR3. CDR3 bases: TGCGCCAGCAGCCAAGTGGCAGGGGCTAATGAAAAACTGTTTTTT. Amino acid sequence: CASSQVAGANEKLFF.

This chain uses TRBV7-2 with TRBJ1-2, with 9 bases identical to TRBD1. The CDR3 loop spans 15 amino acids. CDR1 SGHTA and CDR2 FQGNSA come from the germline V gene. Unmatched junction bases numbered 7, after V lost 0 bases and J lost 8 bases. CDR3 loop: CASSLAGGTGIGYTF. The CDR3 DNA is TGTGCCAGCAGCTTAGCCGGGGGGACAGGGATCGGCTACACCTTC.

The chain joins TRBV24-1 to TRBJ1-2; D gene ambiguous. Trimming cost V 2 bases and J 6 bases, with 12 bases left between them. Germline V gene lookup returns CDR1 KGHDR and CDR2 SFDVKD. This CDR3 has 14 residues. The CDR3 nucleotides are TGTGCCACCAGTGATTCCCCAGGAACAGATGGCTACACCTTC. Its translation: CATSDSPGTDGYTF.

This clone was seen only once. The V call is TRBV5-1, the J call TRBJ2-7; TRBD1 matches 11 bases. The V and J ends lost 3 bases and 6 bases, in that order; junction bases with no gene match: 2. The CDR3 has 13 amino acids. Per the germline V gene, CDR1 is SGHRS and CDR2 is YFSETQ. The CDR3 protein is CASSWTGGLEQYF. Here the CDR3 DNA reads TGCGCCAGCAGCTGGACAGGGGGCCTCGAGCAGTACTTC.

A single count supports this clone. CDR3 bases: TGCGCCAGCAGCTTTCCGGGACAGGGTACCGAGCAGTACTTC. Translation gives CASSFPGQGTEQYF. The chain joins TRBV5-1 to TRBJ2-7, with 9 bases identical to TRBD1. From germline, CDR1 is SGHRS and CDR2 YFSETQ. The CDR3 is made up of 14 amino acids. Trimming took 2 bases from V and 6 from J; bases not matched to a gene: 6.

Concerning this clone: One end of the junction does not line up with germline, which may come from a read error. V and J are TRBV5-1 and TRBJ2-2, with 7 bases identical to TRBD2. CDR1 is SGHRS and CDR2 is YFSETQ in the germline V gene. This CDR3 is 14 amino acids long. CDR3 nucleotides: TGCGCCAGCAGCTTGGACGAGCGGGATGGGGGGCTGTTTTTT. As protein: CASSLDERDGGLFF.

V is TRBV24-1 and J is TRBJ2-1; 10 positions agree with TRBD1. The CDR3 extends over 16 amino acids. CDR1 and CDR2 (germline): KGHDR, SFDVKD. The V and J ends lost 3 bases and 4 bases, in that order; junction bases with no gene match: 5. As DNA, the CDR3 is TGTGCCACCAGTGATCCCGGGGACAGGGGTTACAATGAGCAGTTCTTC. This codes for CATSDPGDRGYNEQFF.